This T cell receptor (beta chain) was retrieved from a study of cytomegalovirus exposure and HLA in healthy donors. With 60 Vbeta and 13 Jbeta primers, the PCR was carried out. Clones were sequenced by immunoSEQ multiplex PCR, and TCRdb holds only the in-frame ones, with some missing. The table has 150,000 to 200,000 clones, about four fifths seen once. Findings and limits, study-wide: The study put roughly 160 TCR beta chains on its list as cytomegalovirus-associated.

V trimming: 9 bases; J trimming: 4 bases; junction bases outside the gene matches: 8. The CDR3 extends over 14 amino acids. Germline V gene sequence: CDR1 LNHDA, CDR2 SQIVND (reference sequence). Concerning this clone itself: Its target is unknown.

The V call is TRBV19, the J call TRBJ2-1, with TRBD1 identical over 8 bases. The sequenced sample was PBMCs. The sequence derives from a woman aged 40 to 49 in good health and CMV-seronegative. The DNA of the CDR3 is TGTGCCAGCTCCCGGACAGGGTCGTACAATGAGCAGTTCTTC. Translating gives CASSRTGSYNEQFF. Drawing the rest from reference TRBV19 and TRBJ2-1, the complete variable domain is DGGITQSPKYLFRKEGQNVTLSCEQNLNHDAMYWYRQDPGQGLRLIYYSQIVNDFQKGDIAEGYSVSREKKESFPLTVTSAQKNPTAFYLCASSRTGSYNEQFFGPGTRLTVL.